These T cell receptor beta chains were read from a single sample in a study of identifying expanded T cells in peripheral blood. Here immunoSEQ multiplex PCR was the method, and the copy in TCRdb shows in-frame clones only, minus some. The table records fewer than 65,000 clones, approximately 87% of them present only once. The sample was blood. These receptors all stem from a person between 18 and 75 years old in good health. Both conserved end residues are part of each CDR3. Fields, in order: CDR3 length, J gene, D gene, V gene, clone size, CDR3 protein, CDR3 DNA. A D gene is named only where the DNA matches it firmly. Expanded clones are given a class, and other clones once, few, many or no size at all.

len: 13
j_gene: TRBJ2-7
d_gene: -
v_gene: TRBV5-1
abundance: once
CDR3aa: CASSLARENEQYF
CDR3nt: TGCGCCAGCAGCTTGGCCAGGGAGAACGAGCAGTACTTC

len: 16
j_gene: TRBJ1-1
d_gene: -
v_gene: TRBV7-8
abundance: -
CDR3aa: CASTTRVDAMNTEAFF
CDR3nt: TGTGCCAGCACGACGAGGGTCGATGCTATGAACACTGAAGCTTTCTTT

len: 12
j_gene: TRBJ1-5
d_gene: -
v_gene: TRBV28
abundance: few
CDR3aa: CASSLGNQPQHF
CDR3nt: TGTGCCAGCAGTTTGGGCAATCAGCCCCAGCATTTT

len: 12
j_gene: TRBJ2-7
d_gene: -
v_gene: TRBV27
abundance: -
CDR3aa: CASSLPSYEQYF
CDR3nt: TGTGCCAGCAGTTTACCCTCCTACGAGCAGTACTTC

len: 14
j_gene: TRBJ2-2
d_gene: TRBD1
v_gene: TRBV28
abundance: few
CDR3aa: CASRPGTATGELFF
CDR3nt: TGTGCCAGCAGACCCGGGACAGCCACCGGGGAGCTGTTTTTT

len: 14
j_gene: TRBJ1-2
d_gene: -
v_gene: TRBV2
abundance: -
CDR3aa: CASSEARGHYGYTF
CDR3nt: TGTGCCAGCAGTGAGGCCAGGGGACACTATGGCTACACCTTC

len: 13
j_gene: TRBJ2-7
d_gene: -
v_gene: TRBV5-1
abundance: once
CDR3aa: CASSLTSSYEQYF
CDR3nt: TGCGCCAGCAGCTTGACTAGCTCCTACGAGCAGTACTTC

len: 16
j_gene: TRBJ2-2
d_gene: TRBD2
v_gene: TRBV19
abundance: -
CDR3aa: CASSIPVRGGPGELFF
CDR3nt: TGTGCCAGTAGTATCCCCGTCCGGGGGGGCCCCGGGGAGCTGTTTTTT

len: 12
j_gene: TRBJ2-1
d_gene: -
v_gene: TRBV11-3
abundance: -
CDR3aa: CASSYSVDEQFF
CDR3nt: TGTGCCAGCAGCTACTCCGTCGATGAGCAGTTCTTC

len: 15
j_gene: TRBJ2-5
d_gene: TRBD2
v_gene: TRBV6-5
abundance: -
CDR3aa: CASSFTRTSKETQYF
CDR3nt: TGTGCCAGCAGTTTCACCAGGACTAGTAAAGAGACCCAGTACTTC

len: 17
j_gene: TRBJ2-7
d_gene: TRBD2
v_gene: TRBV27
abundance: -
CDR3aa: CASSSRGTSGSTYEQYF
CDR3nt: TGTGCCAGCAGTTCTCGTGGGACTAGCGGGAGCACCTACGAGCAGTACTTC

len: 18
j_gene: TRBJ2-6
d_gene: -
v_gene: TRBV28
abundance: -
CDR3aa: CASSFEGSSSSGANVLTF
CDR3nt: TGTGCCAGCAGTTTTGAGGGCAGTAGTAGCTCTGGGGCCAACGTCCTGACTTTC

len: 14
j_gene: TRBJ2-7
d_gene: TRBD1
v_gene: TRBV19
abundance: -
CDR3aa: CASSPGQGAYEQYF
CDR3nt: TGTGCCAGTAGCCCGGGACAGGGGGCATACGAGCAGTACTTC

len: 16
j_gene: TRBJ2-3
d_gene: TRBD1
v_gene: TRBV6-1
abundance: few
CDR3aa: CASSEFAGQGGDTQYF
CDR3nt: TGTGCCAGCAGTGAGTTTGCGGGACAGGGGGGAGATACGCAGTATTTT

len: 14
j_gene: TRBJ2-1
d_gene: TRBD2
v_gene: TRBV5-8
abundance: -
CDR3aa: CASSQYPGGNEQFF
CDR3nt: TGTGCCAGCAGCCAATATCCGGGGGGCAATGAGCAGTTCTTC

len: 16
j_gene: TRBJ2-1
d_gene: TRBD2
v_gene: TRBV4-3
abundance: -
CDR3aa: CASSQSFLAGVYEQFF
CDR3nt: TGCGCCAGCAGCCAATCATTTCTAGCGGGAGTGTATGAGCAGTTCTTC

len: 15
j_gene: TRBJ2-5
d_gene: TRBD2
v_gene: TRBV5-4
abundance: -
CDR3aa: CASSLGTSGTETQYF
CDR3nt: TGTGCCAGCAGCTTGGGGACTAGCGGGACAGAGACCCAGTACTTC

len: 14
j_gene: TRBJ1-4
d_gene: -
v_gene: TRBV9
abundance: -
CDR3aa: CASSAGTLNEKLFF
CDR3nt: TGTGCCAGCAGCGCCGGGACCCTTAATGAAAAACTGTTTTTT

len: 14
j_gene: TRBJ2-7
d_gene: TRBD1
v_gene: TRBV28
abundance: once
CDR3aa: CASSDDRVLSEQYF
CDR3nt: TGTGCCAGCAGTGATGACAGGGTCTTGAGCGAGCAGTACTTC